This T cell receptor (beta chain) was recovered during a study of shared clonotypes between healthy human individuals. Donors, without exception, were Caucasian adults residing in Nashville, Tennessee. Profiled with immunoSEQ multiplex PCR; TCRdb holds only in-frame clones, not every one. The sample lists roughly 700,000 clones, about 74% occurring once. Comment on this clone: Antigen unknown.

Overall study findings and caveats: Across subsets, estimated richness was generally greater for naive than for memory populations. Rarefaction revealed incomplete sorted-subset sequencing despite large depth. Clonotypes that were shared across a handful of donors made up around 5% of naive CD4 clonotypes.

The sequenced material came from memory CD4+ T cells sorted from blood. Documented subset: CD45RA-negative fraction. This receptor was obtained from a woman under 40 in good health.

CDR3 sequence reads: CASSLSRLDTQYF. CDR3 DNA sequence: TGTGCCAGCAGCTTAAGTCGGTTAGATACGCAGTATTTT. The rearrangement joins TRBV7-9 to TRBJ2-3; D is uncertain. Trimming cost V 2 bases and J 5 bases, with 8 bases left between them. The CDR3 consists of 13 residues. Germline CDR1 and CDR2: SEHNR and FQNEAQ (reference sequence). Full variable domain (remainder filled in from reference TRBV7-9 and TRBJ2-3): DTGVSQNPRHKITKRGQNVTFRCDPISEHNRLYWYRQTLGQGPEFLTYFQNEAQLEKSRLLSDRFSAERPKGSFSTLEIQRTEQGDSAMYLCASSLSRLDTQYFGPGTRLTVL.